One T cell receptor (beta chain) is described in this entry. The CDR3 spans 14 residues. Per the germline V gene, CDR1 is MDHEN and CDR2 is SYDVKM. Trimming took 4 bases from V and 3 from J; bases not matched to a gene: 5. The data stem from a study of CD8 T cells in Susac syndrome. Reverse transcription used 0.5 to 1 ug RNA and random hexamers. Amplification of TCR beta CDR3 spanned 54 Vbeta and 13 Jbeta via immunoSEQ multiplex PCR. TCRdb called the immunoSEQ multiplex PCR reads again in MiXCR, with one record for every CDR3 protein. The profile shows some 260,000 distinct CDR3 sequences, 70% to 90% of them singletons.

Material for sequencing was CD8+ T cells from PBMCs. The receptor was derived from a human donor with multiple sclerosis. The V gene is TRBV28, the J gene TRBJ2-7; 8 bases agree with TRBD2. The CDR3 loop reads CASSSGLARYEQYF. DNA for the CDR3: TGTGCCAGCAGTTCAGGACTAGCCCGCTACGAGCAGTACTTC.